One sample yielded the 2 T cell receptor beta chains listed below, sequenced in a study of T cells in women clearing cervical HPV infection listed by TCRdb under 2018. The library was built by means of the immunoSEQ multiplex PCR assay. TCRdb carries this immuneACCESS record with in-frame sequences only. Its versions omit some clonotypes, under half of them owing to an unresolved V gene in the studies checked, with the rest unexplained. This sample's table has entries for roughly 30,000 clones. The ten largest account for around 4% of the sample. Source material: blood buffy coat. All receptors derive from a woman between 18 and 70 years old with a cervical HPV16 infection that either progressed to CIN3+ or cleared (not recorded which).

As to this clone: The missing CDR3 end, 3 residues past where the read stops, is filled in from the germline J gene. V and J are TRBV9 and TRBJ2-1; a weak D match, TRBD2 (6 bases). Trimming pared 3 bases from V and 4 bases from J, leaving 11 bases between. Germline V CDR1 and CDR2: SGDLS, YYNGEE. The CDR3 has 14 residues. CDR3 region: CASSARDFYNEQFF. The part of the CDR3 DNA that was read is TGTGCCAGCAGCGCCCGGGACTTTTACAATGAG.

The CDR3 is CSARFLGAPYEQYF. Incomplete CDR3 DNA: TGCAGTGCTAGGTTTTTGGGGGCGCCTTACGAG. This chain links TRBV20-1 with TRBJ2-7, with a possible D match to TRBD1 (6 bases). The read ends 3 residues shy of where the CDR3 ends; the end is completed using the germline J gene. Germline CDR1 and CDR2: DFQATT and SNEGSKA (reference sequence). V shed 3 bases and J shed 4 bases, with 16 bases lying between them. CDR3 size: 14 residues.